In its sample, the clone carrying this TCR beta chain was seen many times. The antigen remains undetermined. The CDR3 consists of 13 residues. The germline V gene encodes CDR1 DFQATT and CDR2 SNEGSKA (reference sequence). Trimming removed 5 bases from V and 8 bases from J, with 18 bases in between. This sample is drawn from a study of T cells in Graves' hyperthyroidism and ophthalmopathy. The TCR beta CDR3 regions underwent amplification using RNA transcripts as the source. RT-PCR in the first round (using the HTBI primer set) targeted the TCR CDR3. In TCRdb, the multiplex PCR reads were re-called with MiXCR into one record per CDR3 protein. The sample lists about 640,000 distinct CDR3 sequences, 20% to 25% occurring once. General study findings and limits: Ophthalmopathy was told apart from stable hyperthyroidism by a 13 V-J model.

The J gene is TRBJ1-2, the V gene TRBV20-1; D remains unclear. Sequencing was performed on blood. This TCR was recovered from a man aged 25-45 years with Graves' ophthalmopathy. CDR3 in DNA: TGCAGTGCTGTGAGCCCCGGGATTGACGGCTACACCTTC. It encodes CSAVSPGIDGYTF.